The source of this TCR beta chain is a study of radiation and T cells in renal cell carcinoma. Study findings and constraints: From baseline, blood top tumor clonotypes peaked at 2 weeks post-radiation. Pretreatment tumor biopsies were lacking, so baseline clonotypes are unknown.

The CDR3 spans 13 residues. Germline CDR1 MDHEN, CDR2 SYDVKM. Germline trimming cut 6 bases from V and 5 bases from J; bases unmatched to any gene: 2. Indicated time point: blood 2 weeks post-SBRT. Treatment described: 15 Gy SBRT to primary tumor, nephrectomy 4 weeks later. The tumor was a clear cell renal cell carcinoma. Libraries were prepared by immunoSEQ multiplex PCR; TCRdb keeps only in-frame clonotypes and omits some of them. The repertoire holds roughly 75,000 clones, roughly 82% seen once, with roughly 6% in the top ten. A few counts support this clone. Its target is not known. This chain links TRBV28 with TRBJ2-5; 11 bases align to TRBD2. Specimen: blood, collected from a patient whose treatment included radiotherapy and nephrectomy. The receptor's source is a man between 60 and 75 years old with renal cell carcinoma. DNA for the CDR3: TGTGCCAGCAGCTCTAGCGGGAGGGAGACCCAGTACTTC. Translated, it gives CASSSSGRETQYF. Supplemented by reference TRBV28 and TRBJ2-5, the full variable domain reads DVKVTQSSRYLVKRTGEKVFLECVQDMDHENMFWYRQDPGLGLRLIYFSYDVKMKEKGDIPEGYSVSREKKERFSLILESASTNQTSMYLCASSSSGRETQYFGPGTRLLVL.